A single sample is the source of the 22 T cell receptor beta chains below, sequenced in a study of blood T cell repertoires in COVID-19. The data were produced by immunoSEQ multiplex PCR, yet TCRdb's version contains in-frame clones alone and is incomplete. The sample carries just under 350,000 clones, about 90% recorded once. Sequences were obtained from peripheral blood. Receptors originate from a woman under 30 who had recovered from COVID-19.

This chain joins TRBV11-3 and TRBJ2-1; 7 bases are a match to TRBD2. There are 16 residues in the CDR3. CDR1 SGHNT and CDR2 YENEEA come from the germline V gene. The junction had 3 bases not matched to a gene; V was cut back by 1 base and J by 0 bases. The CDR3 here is CASSLASGLSYNEQFF. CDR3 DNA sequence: TGTGCCAGCAGCTTAGCTAGCGGCCTCTCCTACAATGAGCAGTTCTTC.

In DNA, the CDR3 is TGCGCCAGCAGCCAAGACATAAGTAGCACTGAAGCTTTCTTT. As protein: CASSQDISSTEAFF. The chain is built from TRBV4-3 and TRBJ1-1; D gene uncertain. The CDR3 consists of 14 residues. The V end lost 0 bases, the J end lost 4 bases, and 9 bases lay between the germline ends. Germline assignment: CDR1 LGHNA and CDR2 YSLEER.

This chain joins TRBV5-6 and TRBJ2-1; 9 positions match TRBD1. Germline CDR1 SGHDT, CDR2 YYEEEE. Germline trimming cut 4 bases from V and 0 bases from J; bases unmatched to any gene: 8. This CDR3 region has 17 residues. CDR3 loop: CASSLLGTGSSYNEQFF. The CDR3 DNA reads TGTGCCAGCAGCCTTCTCGGGACAGGGAGCTCCTACAATGAGCAGTTCTTC.

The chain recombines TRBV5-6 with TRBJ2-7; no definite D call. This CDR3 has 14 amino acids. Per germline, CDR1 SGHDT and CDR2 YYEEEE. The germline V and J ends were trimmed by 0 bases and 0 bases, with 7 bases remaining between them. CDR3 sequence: CASSLGRSSYEQYV. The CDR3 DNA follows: TGTGCCAGCAGCTTGGGTAGAAGCTCCTACGAGCAGTACGTC.

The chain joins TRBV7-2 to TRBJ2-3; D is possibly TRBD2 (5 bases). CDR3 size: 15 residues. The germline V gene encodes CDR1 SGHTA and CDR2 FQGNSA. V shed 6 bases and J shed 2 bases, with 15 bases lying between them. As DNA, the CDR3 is TGTGCCAGCAGACTCAGCGGAGGCCACACAGATACGCAGTATTTT. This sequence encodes CASRLSGGHTDTQYF.

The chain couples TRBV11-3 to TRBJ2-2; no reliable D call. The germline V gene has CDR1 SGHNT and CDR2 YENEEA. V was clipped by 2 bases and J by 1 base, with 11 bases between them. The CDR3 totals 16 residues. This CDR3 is CASSLSGSGNTGELFF. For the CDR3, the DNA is TGTGCCAGCAGCTTATCCGGGTCGGGGAACACCGGGGAGCTGTTTTTT.

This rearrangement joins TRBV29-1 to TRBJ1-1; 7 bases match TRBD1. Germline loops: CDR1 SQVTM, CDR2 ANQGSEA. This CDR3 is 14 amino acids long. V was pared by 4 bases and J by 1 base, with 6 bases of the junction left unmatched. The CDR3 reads CSVGYRQGNTEAFF. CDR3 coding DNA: TGCAGCGTTGGTTACCGACAGGGGAACACTGAAGCTTTCTTT.

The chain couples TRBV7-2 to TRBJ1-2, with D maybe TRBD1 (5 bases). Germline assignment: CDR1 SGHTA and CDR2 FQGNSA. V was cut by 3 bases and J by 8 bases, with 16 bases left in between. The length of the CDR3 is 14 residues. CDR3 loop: CASSFPRGSEGYTF. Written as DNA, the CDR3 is TGTGCCAGCAGCTTCCCTAGGGGTTCGGAGGGCTACACCTTC.

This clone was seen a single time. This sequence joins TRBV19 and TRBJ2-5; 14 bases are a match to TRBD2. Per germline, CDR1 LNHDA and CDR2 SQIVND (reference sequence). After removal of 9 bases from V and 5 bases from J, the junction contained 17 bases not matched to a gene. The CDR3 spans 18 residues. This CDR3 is CASLPGLAGEGVAETQYF. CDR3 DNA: TGTGCCAGCCTACCGGGACTAGCGGGAGAGGGGGTTGCGGAGACCCAGTACTTC. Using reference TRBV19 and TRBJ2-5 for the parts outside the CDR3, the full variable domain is DGGITQSPKYLFRKEGQNVTLSCEQNLNHDAMYWYRQDPGQGLRLIYYSQIVNDFQKGDIAEGYSVSREKKESFPLTVTSAQKNPTAFYLCASLPGLAGEGVAETQYFGPGTRLLVL.

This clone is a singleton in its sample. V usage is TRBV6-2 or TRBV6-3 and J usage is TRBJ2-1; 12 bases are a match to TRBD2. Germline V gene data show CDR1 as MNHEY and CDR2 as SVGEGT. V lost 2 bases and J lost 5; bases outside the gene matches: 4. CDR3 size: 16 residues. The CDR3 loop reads CASSYAGLAGNNEQFF. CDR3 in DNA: TGTGCCAGCAGTTACGCGGGACTAGCGGGTAACAATGAGCAGTTCTTC.

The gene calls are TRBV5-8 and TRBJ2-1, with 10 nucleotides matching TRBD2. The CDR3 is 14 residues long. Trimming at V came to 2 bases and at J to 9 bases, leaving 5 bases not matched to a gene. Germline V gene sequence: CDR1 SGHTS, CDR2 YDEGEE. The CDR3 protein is CASSLLIAGGEQFF. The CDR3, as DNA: TGTGCCAGCAGCTTATTAATAGCGGGGGGTGAGCAGTTCTTC.

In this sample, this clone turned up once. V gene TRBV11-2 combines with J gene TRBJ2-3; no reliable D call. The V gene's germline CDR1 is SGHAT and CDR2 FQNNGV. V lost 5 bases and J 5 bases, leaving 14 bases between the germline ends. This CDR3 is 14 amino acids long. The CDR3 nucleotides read TGTGCCAGCAGCCGAAGAGGAGTAGGAGATACGCAGTATTTT. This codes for CASSRRGVGDTQYF. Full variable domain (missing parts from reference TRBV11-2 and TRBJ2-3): EAGVAQSPRYKIIEKRQSVAFWCNPISGHATLYWYQQILGQGPKLLIQFQNNGVVDDSQLPKDRFSAERLKGVDSTLKIQPAKLEDSAVYLCASSRRGVGDTQYFGPGTRLTVL.

The CDR3 bases are TGTGCTAGTGGTTCCCCTTTGGGGGGAAGAGGCGGGGAGCTGTTTTTT. It codes for CASGSPLGGRGGELFF. The chain joins TRBV12-5 to TRBJ2-2; D is possibly TRBD2 (6 bases). Germline V gene sequence: CDR1 LGHNT, CDR2 FRNRAP. Trimming took 4 bases from V and 7 from J, leaving 19 bases between them. This CDR3 contains 16 residues. The full variable domain, with the rest looked up from reference TRBV12-5 and TRBJ2-2, is DARVTQTPRHKVTEMGQEVTMRCQPILGHNTVFWYRQTMMQGLELLAYFRNRAPLDDSGMPKDRFSAEMPDATLATLKIQPSEPRDSAVYFCASGSPLGGRGGELFFGEGSRLTVL.

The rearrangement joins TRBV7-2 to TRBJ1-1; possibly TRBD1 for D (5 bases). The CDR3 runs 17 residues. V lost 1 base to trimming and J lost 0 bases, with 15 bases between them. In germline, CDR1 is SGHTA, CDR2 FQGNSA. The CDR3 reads CASSLVGRVGVNTEAFF. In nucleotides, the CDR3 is TGTGCCAGCAGCTTAGTTGGCAGGGTGGGCGTGAACACTGAAGCTTTCTTT. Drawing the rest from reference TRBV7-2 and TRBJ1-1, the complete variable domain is GAGVSQSPSNKVTEKGKDVELRCDPISGHTALYWYRQSLGQGLEFLIYFQGNSAPDKSGLPSDRFSAERTGGSVSTLTIQRTQQEDSAVYLCASSLVGRVGVNTEAFFGQGTRLTVV.

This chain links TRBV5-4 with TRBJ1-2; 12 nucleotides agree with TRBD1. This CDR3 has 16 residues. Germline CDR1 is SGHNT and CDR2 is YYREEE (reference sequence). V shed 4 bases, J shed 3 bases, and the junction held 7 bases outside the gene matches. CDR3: CASSVPGTGGDYGYTF. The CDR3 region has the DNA TGTGCCAGCAGCGTGCCTGGGACAGGGGGCGACTATGGCTACACCTTC.

DNA of the CDR3: TGTGCCAGCAGTTTCGATCGGTTTGGCACTGAAGCTTTCTTT. Its translation is CASSFDRFGTEAFF. This sequence joins TRBV28 and TRBJ1-1, with D hard to call. The CDR3 extends over 14 amino acids. V lost 3 bases to trimming and J lost 4 bases, with 12 bases between them. Germline lookup yields CDR1 MDHEN and CDR2 SYDVKM. Based on the CDR3 plus reference TRBV28 and TRBJ1-1, the full variable domain is DVKVTQSSRYLVKRTGEKVFLECVQDMDHENMFWYRQDPGLGLRLIYFSYDVKMKEKGDIPEGYSVSREKKERFSLILESASTNQTSMYLCASSFDRFGTEAFFGQGTRLTVV.

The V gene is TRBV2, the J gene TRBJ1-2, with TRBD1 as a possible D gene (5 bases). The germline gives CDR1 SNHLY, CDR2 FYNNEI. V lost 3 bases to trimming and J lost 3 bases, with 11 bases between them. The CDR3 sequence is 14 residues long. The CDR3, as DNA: TGTGCCAGCAGTGATGTGGGGCACGACTATGGCTACACCTTC. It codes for CASSDVGHDYGYTF.

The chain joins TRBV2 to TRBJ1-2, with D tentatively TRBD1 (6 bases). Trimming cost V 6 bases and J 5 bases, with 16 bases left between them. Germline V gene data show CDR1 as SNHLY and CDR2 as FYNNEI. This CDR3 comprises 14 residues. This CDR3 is CASSLKGVVYGYTF. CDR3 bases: TGTGCCAGCAGCCTGAAGGGGGTGGTATATGGCTACACCTTC. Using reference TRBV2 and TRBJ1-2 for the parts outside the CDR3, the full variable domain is EPEVTQTPSHQVTQMGQEVILRCVPISNHLYFYWYRQILGQKVEFLVSFYNNEISEKSEIFDDQFSVERPDGSNFTLKIRSTKLEDSAMYFCASSLKGVVYGYTFGSGTRLTVV.

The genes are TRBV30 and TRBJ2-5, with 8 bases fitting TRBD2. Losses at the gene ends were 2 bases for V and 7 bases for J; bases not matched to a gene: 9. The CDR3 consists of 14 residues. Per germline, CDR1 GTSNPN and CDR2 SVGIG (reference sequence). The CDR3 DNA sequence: TGTGCCTGGAGTAGAGCGGGAGCTGAGGGGACCCAGTACTTC. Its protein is CAWSRAGAEGTQYF. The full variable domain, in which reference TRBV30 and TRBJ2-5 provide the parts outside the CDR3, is SQTIHQWPATLVQPVGSPLSLECTVEGTSNPNLYWYRQAAGRGLQLLFYSVGIGQISSEVPQNLSASRPQDRQFILSSKKLLLSDSGFYLCAWSRAGAEGTQYFGPGTRLLVL.

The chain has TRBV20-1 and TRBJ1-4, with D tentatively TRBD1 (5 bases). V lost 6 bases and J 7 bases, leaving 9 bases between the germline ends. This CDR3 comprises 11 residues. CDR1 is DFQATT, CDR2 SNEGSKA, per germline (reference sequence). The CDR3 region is CSAGGGEKLFF. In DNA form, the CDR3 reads TGCAGTGCGGGGGGAGGTGAAAAACTGTTTTTT.

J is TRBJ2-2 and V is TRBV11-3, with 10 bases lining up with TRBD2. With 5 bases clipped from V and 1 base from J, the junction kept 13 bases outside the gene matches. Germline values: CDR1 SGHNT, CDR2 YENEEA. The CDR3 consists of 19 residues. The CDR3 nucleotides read TGTGCCAGCAGCCTACAGGGGTTCAGACTAGCGGGGAACACCGGGGAGCTGTTTTTT. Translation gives CASSLQGFRLAGNTGELFF.

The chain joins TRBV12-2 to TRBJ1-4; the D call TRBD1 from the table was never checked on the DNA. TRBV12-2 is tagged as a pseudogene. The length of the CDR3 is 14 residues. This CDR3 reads CASRLAQAGEKLFF. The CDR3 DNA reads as TGTGCAAGTCGCTTAGCGCAGGCAGGGGAAAAACTGTTTTTT.